This T cell receptor (beta chain) was observed in a study of CD8 T cells in Susac syndrome. This CDR3 contains 16 residues. With 0 bases clipped from V and 0 bases from J, the junction kept 2 bases outside the gene matches. The germline V gene encodes CDR1 MGHRA and CDR2 YSYEKL. A quantity of 0.5 to 1 ug RNA underwent reverse transcription using random hexamers. The immunoSEQ assay covered 54 Vbeta and 13 Jbeta segments for CDR3. TCRdb re-called the immunoSEQ multiplex PCR reads through MiXCR, storing one row per CDR3 protein. The profile covers 400,000 or so distinct CDR3 sequences, with 75% to 90% appearing a single time and more than 0.09% taken by the ten largest.

The sequence was collected from a human donor with multiple sclerosis. The V call is TRBV4-1, the J call TRBJ2-1, with TRBD2 matching 7 bases. The sequenced sample was CD8+ T cells from PBMCs. CDR3 DNA sequence: TGCGCCAGCAGCCAAGAAAGGGAGGGCTCCTACAATGAGCAGTTCTTC. Protein: CASSQEREGSYNEQFF.